This TCR beta chain was captured in a study of cytomegalovirus exposure and HLA in healthy donors. Points from the study as a whole: Follow-up analysis seemed to connect common viral pathogens with several of the most significant clusters identified. As a later analysis showed, a missense DCLRE1C variant was linked to trimming of TCR beta V- and J-genes. In an earlier analysis, productive rearrangement rates for most beta V segments clustered near 87% or 30%.

Unmatched junction bases numbered 5, after V lost 6 bases and J lost 4 bases. Germline assignment: CDR1 MNHEY and CDR2 SMNVEV (reference sequence). This CDR3 has 14 residues. In regard to this clone: The antigen is undetermined.

The PCR was carried out with 60 Vbeta primers and 13 Jbeta primers. Repertoires were generated with immunoSEQ multiplex PCR, while TCRdb's copy carries only in-frame clones and drops some. The repertoire holds about 200,000 clones, with 65% to 80% as singletons. The V and J genes are TRBV27 and TRBJ2-1; TRBD2 matches at 8 bases. The TCR comes from a man in his fifties or sixties in good health and CMV-seronegative. The sample comprised PBMCs. The CDR3 sequence is CASRKRESYNEQFF. CDR3 DNA: TGTGCCAGCAGGAAGCGGGAGTCGTACAATGAGCAGTTCTTC.